Listed below are T cell receptor beta chains from one sample, sequenced in a study of identical twins. Using its own MiXCR run on the 5' RACE reads, TCRdb lists one record per CDR3 protein. The sample yields around 280,000 distinct CDR3 sequences, 8% to 9% seen once. These data were also filed under a second study, of yellow fever vaccine responses in identical twins.

Input material: memory (CD45RO+) T cells sorted from blood. The receptors here all came from a woman in her late teens or twenties in good health. CDR3s include the opening cysteine and the closing phenylalanine or tryptophan. D genes are given only for firm matches. The size entry is marked missing in some rows and otherwise reads once, few, many or a size class.

clone size: many
V gene: TRBV29-1
J gene: TRBJ2-5
D gene: -
CDR3 protein: CSVEDNWQGETQYF
CDR3 DNA: TGCAGCGTTGAAGATAACTGGCAGGGTGAGACCCAGTACTTC

clone size: many
V gene: TRBV29-1
J gene: TRBJ2-1
D gene: TRBD1
CDR3 protein: CSVAGQGWLFF
CDR3 DNA: TGCAGCGTCGCCGGACAGGGGTGGCTGTTCTTC

clone size: -
V gene: TRBV9
J gene: TRBJ2-2
D gene: -
CDR3 protein: CASSGGGRSRTGELFF
CDR3 DNA: TGTGCCAGCAGCGGGGGTGGTAGGTCGCGGACCGGGGAGCTGTTTTTT

clone size: few
V gene: TRBV7-3
J gene: TRBJ1-2
D gene: -
CDR3 protein: CASSLSGTNYGYTF
CDR3 DNA: TGTGCCAGCAGCTTATCCGGCACGAACTATGGCTACACCTTC

clone size: -
V gene: TRBV29-1
J gene: TRBJ2-4
D gene: -
CDR3 protein: CSVEVNTSRYF
CDR3 DNA: TGCAGCGTTGAAGTTAACACCTCGCGGTACTTC

clone size: -
V gene: TRBV12-3/TRBV12-4
J gene: TRBJ2-5
D gene: TRBD2
CDR3 protein: CASSLWRLAGGQETQYF
CDR3 DNA: TGTGCCAGCAGTTTATGGCGACTAGCGGGGGGACAAGAGACCCAGTACTTC

clone size: many
V gene: TRBV27
J gene: TRBJ2-1
D gene: TRBD2
CDR3 protein: CASRQLAGGGGHSYNEQFF
CDR3 DNA: TGTGCCAGCAGACAACTAGCGGGAGGGGGGGGGCATTCCTACAATGAGCAGTTCTTC

clone size: few
V gene: TRBV6-2/TRBV6-3
J gene: TRBJ2-2
D gene: -
CDR3 protein: CASRTIWRAGDTGELFF
CDR3 DNA: TGTGCCAGCAGGACGATATGGAGGGCCGGGGATACCGGGGAGCTGTTTTTT

clone size: many
V gene: TRBV20-1
J gene: TRBJ2-1
D gene: TRBD2
CDR3 protein: CSATPGLADHGEQFF
CDR3 DNA: TGCAGTGCCACCCCCGGTCTAGCGGATCATGGTGAGCAGTTCTTC

clone size: few
V gene: TRBV6-1
J gene: TRBJ1-2
D gene: TRBD1
CDR3 protein: CASSDDRGAVYGYTF
CDR3 DNA: TGTGCCAGCAGTGACGACAGGGGGGCGGTCTATGGCTACACCTTC

clone size: few
V gene: TRBV5-1
J gene: TRBJ2-5
D gene: -
CDR3 protein: CASSDPNKETQYF
CDR3 DNA: TGCGCCAGCAGCGACCCCAATAAAGAGACCCAGTACTTC

clone size: few
V gene: TRBV27
J gene: TRBJ1-4
D gene: -
CDR3 protein: CASSWGRGNEKLFF
CDR3 DNA: TGTGCCAGCAGTTGGGGAAGGGGAAATGAAAAACTGTTTTTT

clone size: many
V gene: TRBV12-3/TRBV12-4
J gene: TRBJ2-7
D gene: TRBD2
CDR3 protein: CASSLSGSYEQYF
CDR3 DNA: TGTGCCAGCAGCCTTAGCGGGAGCTACGAGCAGTACTTC

clone size: few
V gene: TRBV7-2
J gene: TRBJ1-1
D gene: -
CDR3 protein: CASSPYIGAEAFF
CDR3 DNA: TGTGCCAGCAGCCCTTATATCGGTGCTGAAGCTTTCTTT

clone size: -
V gene: TRBV25-1
J gene: TRBJ1-2
D gene: -
CDR3 protein: CASSVPGVFDGYTF
CDR3 DNA: TGTGCCAGCAGTGTTCCAGGGGTCTTCGATGGCTACACCTTC

clone size: -
V gene: TRBV20-1
J gene: TRBJ2-2
D gene: -
CDR3 protein: CSATGAKKSTGELFF
CDR3 DNA: TGCAGTGCTACGGGGGCGAAGAAATCCACCGGGGAGCTGTTTTTT

clone size: many
V gene: TRBV10-3
J gene: TRBJ2-1
D gene: TRBD2
CDR3 protein: CAISQLAGGYNEQFF
CDR3 DNA: TGTGCCATCAGCCAACTAGCGGGAGGGTACAATGAGCAGTTCTTC

clone size: -
V gene: TRBV28
J gene: TRBJ1-2
D gene: -
CDR3 protein: CASYNSQGVNYGYTF
CDR3 DNA: TGTGCCAGCTATAACAGTCAGGGAGTTAACTATGGCTACACCTTC

clone size: few
V gene: TRBV12-3/TRBV12-4
J gene: TRBJ1-2
D gene: -
CDR3 protein: CASSLYINYGYTF
CDR3 DNA: TGTGCCAGCAGTTTGTACATTAACTATGGCTACACCTTC

clone size: few
V gene: TRBV20-1
J gene: TRBJ2-7
D gene: -
CDR3 protein: CSASTGGNYEQYF
CDR3 DNA: TGCAGTGCTAGTACAGGCGGTAACTACGAGCAGTACTTC

clone size: few
V gene: TRBV18
J gene: TRBJ1-1
D gene: TRBD1
CDR3 protein: CASSPSPRTGGARPEAFF
CDR3 DNA: TGTGCCAGCTCACCTTCTCCCCGGACAGGGGGCGCGAGGCCTGAAGCTTTCTTT

clone size: few
V gene: TRBV2
J gene: TRBJ2-2
D gene: -
CDR3 protein: CASSADRNTGELFF
CDR3 DNA: TGTGCCAGCAGTGCGGACAGGAACACCGGGGAGCTGTTTTTT

clone size: many
V gene: TRBV28
J gene: TRBJ2-7
D gene: -
CDR3 protein: CASSLGAYEQYF
CDR3 DNA: TGTGCCAGCAGCCTAGGGGCCTACGAGCAGTACTTC

clone size: many
V gene: TRBV12-3/TRBV12-4
J gene: TRBJ1-1
D gene: -
CDR3 protein: CASTLTGSNTEAFF
CDR3 DNA: TGTGCCAGCACCCTGACAGGATCGAACACTGAAGCTTTCTTT

clone size: few
V gene: TRBV10-3
J gene: TRBJ2-3
D gene: -
CDR3 protein: CAISGAGAGTDTQYF
CDR3 DNA: TGTGCCATCAGTGGGGCAGGAGCGGGCACAGATACGCAGTATTTT

clone size: many
V gene: TRBV10-3
J gene: TRBJ2-1
D gene: -
CDR3 protein: CAPPASLLNEQFF
CDR3 DNA: TGTGCCCCCCCGGCTAGCCTTCTCAATGAGCAGTTCTTC

clone size: many
V gene: TRBV5-1
J gene: TRBJ2-7
D gene: TRBD2
CDR3 protein: CASSLSSGDYEQYF
CDR3 DNA: TGCGCCAGCAGCTTATCTAGCGGGGACTACGAGCAGTACTTC

clone size: -
V gene: TRBV4-2
J gene: TRBJ2-1
D gene: TRBD2
CDR3 protein: CASSDGLAGAYYILNEQFF
CDR3 DNA: TGTGCCAGCAGCGACGGACTAGCGGGGGCATATTACATCCTGAATGAGCAGTTCTTC

clone size: -
V gene: TRBV6-5
J gene: TRBJ2-1
D gene: TRBD2
CDR3 protein: CASSYALAGKGSYNEQFF
CDR3 DNA: TGTGCCAGCAGTTACGCACTAGCGGGGAAAGGGTCCTACAATGAGCAGTTCTTC

clone size: -
V gene: TRBV9
J gene: TRBJ2-5
D gene: -
CDR3 protein: CASSVGFQETQYF
CDR3 DNA: TGTGCCAGCAGCGTCGGGTTTCAAGAGACCCAGTACTTC

clone size: -
V gene: TRBV7-2
J gene: TRBJ1-5
D gene: TRBD1
CDR3 protein: CASSVPGQNQPQHF
CDR3 DNA: TGTGCCAGCAGCGTGCCGGGACAGAATCAGCCCCAGCATTTT

clone size: -
V gene: TRBV19
J gene: TRBJ2-6
D gene: -
CDR3 protein: CASSPPLAGANVLTF
CDR3 DNA: TGTGCCAGTAGCCCACCCCTAGCTGGGGCCAACGTCCTGACTTTC

clone size: few
V gene: TRBV11-1
J gene: TRBJ1-4
D gene: TRBD1
CDR3 protein: CASSRQGATNEKLFF
CDR3 DNA: TGTGCCAGCAGTCGACAGGGGGCAACTAATGAAAAACTGTTTTTT

clone size: few
V gene: TRBV29-1
J gene: TRBJ2-5
D gene: -
CDR3 protein: CSVDSDRETQYF
CDR3 DNA: TGCAGCGTTGACTCCGACAGGGAGACCCAGTACTTC

clone size: many
V gene: TRBV29-1
J gene: TRBJ1-1
D gene: TRBD1
CDR3 protein: CSVLTGSGTEAFF
CDR3 DNA: TGCAGCGTTTTGACAGGGAGCGGAACTGAAGCTTTCTTT